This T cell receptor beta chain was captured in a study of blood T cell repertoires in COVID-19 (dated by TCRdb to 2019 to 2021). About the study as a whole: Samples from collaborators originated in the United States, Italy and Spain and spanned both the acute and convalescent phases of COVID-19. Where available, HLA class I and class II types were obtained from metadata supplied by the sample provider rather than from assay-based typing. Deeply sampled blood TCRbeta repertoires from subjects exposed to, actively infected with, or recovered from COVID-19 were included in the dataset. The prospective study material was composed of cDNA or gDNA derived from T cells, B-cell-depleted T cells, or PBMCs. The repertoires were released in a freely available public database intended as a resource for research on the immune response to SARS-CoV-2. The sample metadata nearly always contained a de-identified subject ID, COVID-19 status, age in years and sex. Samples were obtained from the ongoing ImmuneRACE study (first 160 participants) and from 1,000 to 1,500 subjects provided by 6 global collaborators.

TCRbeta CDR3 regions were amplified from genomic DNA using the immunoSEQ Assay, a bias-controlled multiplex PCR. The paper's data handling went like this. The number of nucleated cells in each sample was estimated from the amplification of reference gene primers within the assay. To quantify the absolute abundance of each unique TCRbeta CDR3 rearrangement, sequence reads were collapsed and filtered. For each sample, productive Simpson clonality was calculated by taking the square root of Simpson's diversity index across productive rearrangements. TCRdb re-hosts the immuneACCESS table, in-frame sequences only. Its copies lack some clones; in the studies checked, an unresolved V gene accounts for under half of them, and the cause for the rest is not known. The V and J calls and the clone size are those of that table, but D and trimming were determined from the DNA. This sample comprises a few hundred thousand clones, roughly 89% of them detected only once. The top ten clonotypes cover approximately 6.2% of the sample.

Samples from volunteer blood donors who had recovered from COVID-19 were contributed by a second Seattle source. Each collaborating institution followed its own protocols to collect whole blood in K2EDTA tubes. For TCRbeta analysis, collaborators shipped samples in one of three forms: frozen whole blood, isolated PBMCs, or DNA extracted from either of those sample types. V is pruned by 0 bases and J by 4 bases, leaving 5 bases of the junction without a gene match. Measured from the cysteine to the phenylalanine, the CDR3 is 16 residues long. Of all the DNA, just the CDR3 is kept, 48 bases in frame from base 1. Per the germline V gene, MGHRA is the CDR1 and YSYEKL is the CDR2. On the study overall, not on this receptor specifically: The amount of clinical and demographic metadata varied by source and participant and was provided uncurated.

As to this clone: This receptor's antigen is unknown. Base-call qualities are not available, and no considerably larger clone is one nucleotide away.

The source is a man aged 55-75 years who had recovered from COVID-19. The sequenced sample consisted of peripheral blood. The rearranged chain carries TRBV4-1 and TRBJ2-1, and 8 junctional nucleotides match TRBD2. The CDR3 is CASSQDVAGGYNEQFF. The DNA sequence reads TGCGCCAGCAGCCAAGATGTGGCGGGGGGTTACAATGAGCAGTTCTTC.